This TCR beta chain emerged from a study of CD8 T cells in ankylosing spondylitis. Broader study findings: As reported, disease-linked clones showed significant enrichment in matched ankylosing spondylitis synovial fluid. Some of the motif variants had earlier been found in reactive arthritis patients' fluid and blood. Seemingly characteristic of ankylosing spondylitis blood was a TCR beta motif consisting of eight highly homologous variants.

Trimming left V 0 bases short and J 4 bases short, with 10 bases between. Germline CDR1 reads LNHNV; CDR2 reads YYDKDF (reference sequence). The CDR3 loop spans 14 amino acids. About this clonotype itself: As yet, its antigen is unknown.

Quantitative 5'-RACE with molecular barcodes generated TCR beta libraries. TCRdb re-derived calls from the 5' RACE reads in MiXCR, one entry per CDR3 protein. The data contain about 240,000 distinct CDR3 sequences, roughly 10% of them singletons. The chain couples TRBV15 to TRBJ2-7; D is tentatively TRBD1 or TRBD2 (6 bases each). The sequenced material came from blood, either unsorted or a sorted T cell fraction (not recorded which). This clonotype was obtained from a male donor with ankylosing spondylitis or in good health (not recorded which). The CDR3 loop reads CATSREGGQYEQYF. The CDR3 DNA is TGTGCCACCAGCAGAGAAGGGGGGCAATACGAGCAGTACTTC.